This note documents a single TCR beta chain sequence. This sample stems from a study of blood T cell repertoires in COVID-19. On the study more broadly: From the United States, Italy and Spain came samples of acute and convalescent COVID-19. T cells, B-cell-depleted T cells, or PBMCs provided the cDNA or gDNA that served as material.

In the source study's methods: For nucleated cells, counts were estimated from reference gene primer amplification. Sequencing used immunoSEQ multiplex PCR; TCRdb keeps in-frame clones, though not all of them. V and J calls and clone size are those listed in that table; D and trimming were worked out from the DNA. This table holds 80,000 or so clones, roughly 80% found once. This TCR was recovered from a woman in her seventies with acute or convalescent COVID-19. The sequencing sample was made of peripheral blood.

DNA for the CDR3: TGTGCCACCAGTGACCGCGGGGGCGTGGGGTCTTGGGATACGCAGTATTTT. This translates into CATSDRGGVGSWDTQYF. This sequence joins TRBV24-1 and TRBJ2-3; D might be TRBD2 (7 bases). Trimming removed 4 bases at V and 6 bases at J, with 22 bases between. The germline V gene encodes CDR1 KGHDR and CDR2 SFDVKD. The CDR3 runs to 17 residues.